This T cell receptor beta chain was sequenced for a study of OX40 agonist ivuxolimab in advanced cancers. Study conclusions and caveats: Part of the nonresponder group also had normalized T-cell clonal expansion that was low. Dosing at 0.1 to 3.0 mg/kg was accompanied by clonal expansion of CD4+ and CD8+ blood T cells by week 6.

Remarks on this clone: Its antigen is unidentified.

Profiling relied on immunoSEQ multiplex PCR, and the TCRdb table lists in-frame clones only, not all of them. The sample records more than 80,000 clones, 70% to 90% being singletons. This CDR3 spans 13 amino acids. Trimming removed 2 bases at V and 3 bases at J, with 8 bases between. The germline V gene encodes CDR1 GTSNPN and CDR2 SVGIG (reference sequence). Material: CD4+ or CD8+ T cells sorted from blood, obtained in a trial of the OX40 agonist ivuxolimab. The rearrangement links TRBV30 to TRBJ1-5; D uncertain. The clonotype was recovered from an adult with an advanced solid tumor such as melanoma, head and neck, liver or kidney cancer. The CDR3 loop reads CAWSSGLNQPQHF. The CDR3, as DNA: TGTGCCTGGAGTTCCGGCCTCAATCAGCCCCAGCATTTT. The full variable domain, completed using reference TRBV30 and TRBJ1-5, is SQTIHQWPATLVQPVGSPLSLECTVEGTSNPNLYWYRQAAGRGLQLLFYSVGIGQISSEVPQNLSASRPQDRQFILSSKKLLLSDSGFYLCAWSSGLNQPQHFGDGTRLSIL.